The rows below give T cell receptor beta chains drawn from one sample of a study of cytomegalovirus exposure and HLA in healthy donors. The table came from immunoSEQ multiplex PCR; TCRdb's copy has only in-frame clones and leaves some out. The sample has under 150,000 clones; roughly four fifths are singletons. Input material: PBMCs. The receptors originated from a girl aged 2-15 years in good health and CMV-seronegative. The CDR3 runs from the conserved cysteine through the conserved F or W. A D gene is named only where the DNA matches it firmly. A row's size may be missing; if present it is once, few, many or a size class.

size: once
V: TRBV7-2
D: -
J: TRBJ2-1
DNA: TGTGCCAGCAGCTTAAATGCGGGACCATACAATGAGCAGTTCTTC
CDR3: CASSLNAGPYNEQFF

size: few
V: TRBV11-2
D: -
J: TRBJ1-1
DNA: TGTGCCAGCAGCTTCGGGGCTGAAGCTTTCTTT
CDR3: CASSFGAEAFF

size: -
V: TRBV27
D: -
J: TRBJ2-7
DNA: TGTGCCAGCAGTTTCACCCGGGGGGCCGAGCAGTACTTC
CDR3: CASSFTRGAEQYF

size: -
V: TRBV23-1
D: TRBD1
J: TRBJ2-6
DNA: TGCGCCAGCAGACCTAATCAGGGGGTGCCTGGGGCCAACGTCCTGACTTTC
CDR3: CASRPNQGVPGANVLTF

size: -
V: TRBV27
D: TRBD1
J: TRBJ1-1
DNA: TGTGCCAGCAGTTTAACAGGGGGCATCACTGAAGCTTTCTTT
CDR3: CASSLTGGITEAFF

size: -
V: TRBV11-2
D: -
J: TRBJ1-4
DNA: TGTGCCAGCAGCTTTGCAGGGGAAAAACTGTTTTTT
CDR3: CASSFAGEKLFF

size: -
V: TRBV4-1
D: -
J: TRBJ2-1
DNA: TGCGCCAGCAGCTCAAGGTTAGCCCGGGGAAAATACAATGAGCAGTTCTTC
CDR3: CASSSRLARGKYNEQFF

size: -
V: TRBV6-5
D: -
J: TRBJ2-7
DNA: TGTGCCAGCAGTTTACATTCAGGGGTCTCCTACGAGCAGTACTTC
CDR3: CASSLHSGVSYEQYF

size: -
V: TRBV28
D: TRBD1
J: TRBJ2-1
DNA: TGTGCCAGCAGGTCGGGACAGATACACAATGAGCAGTTCTTC
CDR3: CASRSGQIHNEQFF

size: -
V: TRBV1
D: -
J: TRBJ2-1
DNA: TGCACCAGCAGCCGAGGGACAGGGACCAATGAGCAGTTCTTC
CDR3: CTSSRGTGTNEQFF

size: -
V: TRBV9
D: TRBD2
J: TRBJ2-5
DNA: TGTGCCAGCAGCGTAGCGGGAGGAGTCGAGACCCAGTACTTC
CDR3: CASSVAGGVETQYF

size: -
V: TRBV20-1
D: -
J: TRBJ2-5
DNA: TGCAGTGCTGACAGGGAGACCCAGTACTTC
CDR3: CSADRETQYF

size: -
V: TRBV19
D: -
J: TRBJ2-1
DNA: TGTGCCAGTAATACAGGCTACAATGAGCAGTTCTTC
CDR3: CASNTGYNEQFF

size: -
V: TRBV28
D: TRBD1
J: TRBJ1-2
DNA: TGTGCCAGCAGTACCGGGACAGCTTTTTTCAACTATGGCTACACCTTC
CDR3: CASSTGTAFFNYGYTF

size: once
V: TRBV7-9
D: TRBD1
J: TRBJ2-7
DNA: TGTGCCAGCAGCCTCTCGACAGGGATCCACTGGGAGCAGTACTTC
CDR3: CASSLSTGIHWEQYF

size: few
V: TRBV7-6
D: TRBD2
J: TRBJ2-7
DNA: TGTGCCAGCAGCTTAAGGCCGGGAGGGATCTACGAGCAGTACTTC
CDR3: CASSLRPGGIYEQYF

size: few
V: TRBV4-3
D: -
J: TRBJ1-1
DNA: TGCGCCAGCAGCGTCCGGGATTCTGACGTAACTGAAGCTTTCTTT
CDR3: CASSVRDSDVTEAFF

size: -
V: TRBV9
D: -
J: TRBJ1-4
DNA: TGTGCCAGCAGCCCCTCGGACAGTCTCCACGAAAAACTGTTTTTT
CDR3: CASSPSDSLHEKLFF

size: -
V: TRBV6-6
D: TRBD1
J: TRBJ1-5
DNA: TGTGCCAGCAGTTACGTGACAGGGCCGAATCAGCCCCAGCATTTT
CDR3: CASSYVTGPNQPQHF

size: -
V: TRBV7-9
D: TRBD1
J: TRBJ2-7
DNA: TGTGCCAGCAGAACGACAGGGTTCTACGAGCAGTACTTC
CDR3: CASRTTGFYEQYF

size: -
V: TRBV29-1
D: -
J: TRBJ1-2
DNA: TGCAGCGTTGAATCAGGGAACTATGGCTACACCTTC
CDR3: CSVESGNYGYTF

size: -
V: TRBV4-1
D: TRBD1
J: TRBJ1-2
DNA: TGCGCCAGCAGCCCGGGGACAGGGTGGGATGGCTACACCTTC
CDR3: CASSPGTGWDGYTF

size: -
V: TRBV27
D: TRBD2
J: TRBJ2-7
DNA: TGTGCCAGCAGTTTTATAGGGACTAACGCCTACGAGCAGTACTTC
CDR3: CASSFIGTNAYEQYF

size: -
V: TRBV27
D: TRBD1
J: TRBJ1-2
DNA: TGTGCCAGCAGTAAACAGGGGAGAGGGGACTATGGCTACACCTTC
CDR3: CASSKQGRGDYGYTF

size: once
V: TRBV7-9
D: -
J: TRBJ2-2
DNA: TGTGCCAGCAGCTTTAGTGGGAGGCGAACCGGGGAGCTGTTTTTT
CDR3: CASSFSGRRTGELFF

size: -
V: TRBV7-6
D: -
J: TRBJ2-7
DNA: TGTGCCAGCAGCTTCGGGTCCGAGCAGTACTTC
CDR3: CASSFGSEQYF

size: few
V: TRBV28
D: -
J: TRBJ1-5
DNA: TGTGCCAGCAGCCTAGGGGGTCAGCCCCAGCATTTT
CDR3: CASSLGGQPQHF

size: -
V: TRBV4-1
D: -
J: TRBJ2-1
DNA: TGCGCCAGCAGCCAAGCAACTAGCATCAATGAGCAGTTCTTC
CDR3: CASSQATSINEQFF

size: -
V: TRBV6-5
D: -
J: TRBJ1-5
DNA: TGTGCCAGCAGTTACCGCCCAGGGAAACGCAATCAGCCCCAGCATTTT
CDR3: CASSYRPGKRNQPQHF

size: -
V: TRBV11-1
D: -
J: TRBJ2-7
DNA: TGTGCCAGCAGCTATAACGGTCCAACCTACGAGCAGTACTTC
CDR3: CASSYNGPTYEQYF

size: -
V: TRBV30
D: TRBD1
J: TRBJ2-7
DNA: TGTGCCTGGAGGAACCAGGGGGCGAGGGAGCAGTACTTC
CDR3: CAWRNQGAREQYF

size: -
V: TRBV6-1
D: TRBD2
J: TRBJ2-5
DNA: TGTGCCAGCAGTGGCCGTTGGGGGGGTCAAGAGACCCAGTACTTC
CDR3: CASSGRWGGQETQYF

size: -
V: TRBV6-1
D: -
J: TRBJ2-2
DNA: TGTGCCAGCAGTGAAGACGGGCGGGGCGGCACCGGGGAGCTGTTTTTT
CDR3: CASSEDGRGGTGELFF

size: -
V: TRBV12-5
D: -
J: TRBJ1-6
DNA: TGTGCTAGTGGCTTAGAGGCCGGGACTCGGTCCTATAATTCACCCCTCCACTTT
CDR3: CASGLEAGTRSYNSPLHF

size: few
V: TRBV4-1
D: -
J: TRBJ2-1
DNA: TGCGCCAGCAGCCAAACCGCGCACTATGATTGGCAGTTCTTC
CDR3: CASSQTAHYDWQFF

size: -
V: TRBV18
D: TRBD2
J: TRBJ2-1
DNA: TGTGCCAGCTCACTAGGGACTAGCGGGGGTTACAATGAGCAGTTCTTC
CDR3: CASSLGTSGGYNEQFF

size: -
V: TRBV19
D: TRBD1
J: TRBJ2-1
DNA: TGTGCCAGTAGTATGGAGACAGGGGTAAATGGTGAGCAGTTCTTC
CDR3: CASSMETGVNGEQFF

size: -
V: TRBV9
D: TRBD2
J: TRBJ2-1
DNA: TGTGCCAGCAGCCTTGGACTAGCGGGGGGATTAGGCAATGAGCAGTTCTTC
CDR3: CASSLGLAGGLGNEQFF

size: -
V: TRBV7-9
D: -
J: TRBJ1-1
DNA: TGTGCCAGCAGCTTCCACCTGGACAGAACCGAAGCTTTCTTT
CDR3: CASSFHLDRTEAFF

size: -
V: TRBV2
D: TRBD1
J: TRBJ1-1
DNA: TGTGCCAGCAGTGTGGGACAGATGAACACTGAAGCTTTCTTT
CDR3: CASSVGQMNTEAFF

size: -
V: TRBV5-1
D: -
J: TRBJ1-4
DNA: TGCGCCAGCAGCTTGGGTCCGGGGGGTGAAAAACTGTTTTTT
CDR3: CASSLGPGGEKLFF

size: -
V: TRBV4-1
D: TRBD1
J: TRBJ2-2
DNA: TGCGCCAGCAGCCAACGACAGGGTCCCACCGGGGAGCTGTTTTTT
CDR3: CASSQRQGPTGELFF

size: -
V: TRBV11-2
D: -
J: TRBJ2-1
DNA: TGTGCCAGCAGCGTCATAGCCCGCCTGGAGCAGTTCTTC
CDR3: CASSVIARLEQFF

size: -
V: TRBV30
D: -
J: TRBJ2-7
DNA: TGTGCCTGGAGTGTAGGGGGATCCTACGAGCAGTACTTC
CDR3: CAWSVGGSYEQYF

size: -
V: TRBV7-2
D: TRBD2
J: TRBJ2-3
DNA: TGTGCCAGCAGCGTCCCGGGACTAGCGGGGGGGCGAGGAGATACGCAGTATTTT
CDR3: CASSVPGLAGGRGDTQYF

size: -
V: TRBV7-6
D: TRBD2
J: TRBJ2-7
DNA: TGTGCCAGCAGCGAAACTAGCGGGAGTTCCTACGAGCAGTACTTC
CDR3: CASSETSGSSYEQYF

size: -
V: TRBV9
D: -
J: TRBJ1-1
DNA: TGTGCCAGCAGCCCTCATGGAACGGGCACTGAAGCTTTCTTT
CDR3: CASSPHGTGTEAFF

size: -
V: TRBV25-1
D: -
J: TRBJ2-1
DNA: TGTGCCAGCAGTGGCCGGGAGAAGTACAATGAGCAGTTCTTC
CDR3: CASSGREKYNEQFF

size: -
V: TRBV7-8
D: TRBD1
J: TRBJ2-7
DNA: TGTGCCAGCAGCCGTCCCGGGACAGGGAATGAGTACTTC
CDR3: CASSRPGTGNEYF